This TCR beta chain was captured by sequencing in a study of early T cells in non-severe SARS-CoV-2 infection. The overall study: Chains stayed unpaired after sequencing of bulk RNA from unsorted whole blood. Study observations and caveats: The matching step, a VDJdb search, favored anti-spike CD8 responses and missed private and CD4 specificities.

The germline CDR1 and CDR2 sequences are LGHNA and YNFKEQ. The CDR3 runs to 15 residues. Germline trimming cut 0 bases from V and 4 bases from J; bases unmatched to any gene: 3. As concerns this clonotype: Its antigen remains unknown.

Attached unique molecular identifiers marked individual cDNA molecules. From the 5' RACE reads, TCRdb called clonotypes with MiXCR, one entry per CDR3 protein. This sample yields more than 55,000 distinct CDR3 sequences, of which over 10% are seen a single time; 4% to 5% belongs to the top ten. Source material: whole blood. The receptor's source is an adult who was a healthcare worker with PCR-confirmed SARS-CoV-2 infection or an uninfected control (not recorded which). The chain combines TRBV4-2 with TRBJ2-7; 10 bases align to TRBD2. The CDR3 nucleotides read TGTGCCAGCAGCCAAGAGCTAGCGGGGGTATACGAGCAGTACTTC. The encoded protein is CASSQELAGVYEQYF.